This T cell receptor beta chain was documented in a study of beta chain features in type 1 diabetes. Study-level points and caveats: Among all four CD4+ subsets, Type 1 diabetes patients had TCRB CDR3s that were moderately but significantly shorter.

V shed 8 bases and J shed 0 bases, with 6 bases lying between them. The CDR3 length is 12 residues. From germline, CDR1 is MDHEN and CDR2 SYDVKM. Every bit of the isolated RNA underwent reverse transcription, so sequencing read expressed TCRB transcripts. The method was immunoSEQ multiplex PCR; TCRdb's version includes in-frame clones alone and lacks a portion of them. The data hold roughly 160,000 clones, with just over 8% observed a single time. Sorted populations all had greater than 98% purity. This clone showed up just a few times. What it binds is unknown. The rearrangement links TRBV28 to TRBJ2-3; D not resolved. This TCR derives from a woman between 18 and 30 years old with type 1 diabetes. The source material was central memory CD4+ T cells from blood. The CDR3 is CASGVSTDTQYF. CDR3 sequence (DNA): TGTGCCAGCGGAGTGAGCACAGATACGCAGTATTTT.